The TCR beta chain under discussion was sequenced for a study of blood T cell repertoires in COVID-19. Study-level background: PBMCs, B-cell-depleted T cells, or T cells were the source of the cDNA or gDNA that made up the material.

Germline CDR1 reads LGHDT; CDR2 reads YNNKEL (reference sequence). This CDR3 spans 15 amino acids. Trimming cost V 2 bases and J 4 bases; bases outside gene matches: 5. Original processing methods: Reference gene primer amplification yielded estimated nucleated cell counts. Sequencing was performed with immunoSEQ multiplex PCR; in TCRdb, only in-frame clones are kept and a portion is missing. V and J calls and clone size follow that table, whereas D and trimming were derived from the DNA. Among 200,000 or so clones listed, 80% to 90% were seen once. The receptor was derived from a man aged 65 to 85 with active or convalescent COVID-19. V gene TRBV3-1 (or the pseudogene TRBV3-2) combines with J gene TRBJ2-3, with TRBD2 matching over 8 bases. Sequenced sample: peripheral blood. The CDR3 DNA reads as TGTGCCAGCAGCCAAATGAGCGGGAGCCCAGATACGCAGTATTTT. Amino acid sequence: CASSQMSGSPDTQYF.